The 32 T cell receptor beta chains given below trace back to one sample, sequenced in a study of blood T cells in healthy people across ages. PCR was performed a second time for about 7 to 12 cycles using a sample-barcoded 5' primer and a J-beta primer mix. A single record per CDR3 protein comes from TCRdb applying MiXCR to the 5' RACE reads. The data contain 550,000 to 600,000 distinct CDR3 sequences, less than 60% of them singletons. Sequencing was performed on blood. These receptors were taken from an elderly man in good health.

The genes are TRBV6-5 and TRBJ1-1; 12 positions agree with TRBD1. CDR1 MNHEY and CDR2 SVGAGI come from the germline V gene. The CDR3 contains 14 residues. V lost 7 bases and J lost 4; bases outside the gene matches: 4. The CDR3 spells CASTWGQGATEAFF. The CDR3 DNA reads as TGTGCCAGCACCTGGGGACAGGGGGCCACTGAAGCTTTCTTT.

This chain uses TRBV5-5 with TRBJ1-1, with 8 bases lining up with TRBD1. This CDR3 contains 16 residues. Germline lookup yields CDR1 SGHKS and CDR2 YYEKEE (reference sequence). The ends lost 2 bases at V and 5 bases at J; junction bases unmatched: 11. CDR3 amino acids: CASSFLPPTGGTEAFF. CDR3 sequence (DNA): TGTGCCAGCAGCTTTCTCCCCCCCACAGGGGGAACTGAAGCTTTCTTT.

This chain connects TRBV9 to TRBJ2-3; possibly TRBD2 for D (5 bases). The V and J ends lost 3 bases and 0 bases respectively, with 17 bases between them. Germline CDR1 is SGDLS and CDR2 is YYNGEE. This CDR3 comprises 17 residues. In nucleotides, the CDR3 is TGTGCCAGCAGCGCCAAGGACGGACTGGTTAGCACAGATACGCAGTATTTT. As protein: CASSAKDGLVSTDTQYF.

This clonotype appeared a single time. This chain links TRBV20-1 with TRBJ2-1; D tentatively fits TRBD1 or TRBD2 (5 bases each). The V gene's germline CDR1 is DFQATT and CDR2 SNEGSKA (reference sequence). The CDR3 has 14 residues. V lost 5 bases and J 2 bases, leaving 13 bases between the germline ends. DNA for the CDR3: TGCAGTGCTCTTCGGGACCTCGCCTACAATGAGCAGTTCTTC. Amino acids: CSALRDLAYNEQFF.

The chain uses TRBV20-1 and TRBJ2-7; a possible D gene is TRBD2 (5 bases). This CDR3 spans 18 amino acids. CDR1 and CDR2 from the germline V gene are DFQATT and SNEGSKA (reference sequence). Trimming took 3 bases from V and 0 from J, leaving 24 bases between them. The CDR3 sequence is CSASRGSSKRSGSYEQYF. The CDR3 nucleotides read TGCAGTGCTAGCCGAGGCAGTTCAAAGCGGTCAGGCTCCTACGAGCAGTACTTC.

As regards this clonotype: A read error is possible here, since a much larger clone lies one base away. The V and J genes are TRBV6-5 and TRBJ1-2; TRBD1 might be the D (6 bases). There are 13 residues in the CDR3. Germline CDR1 reads MNHEY; CDR2 reads SVGAGI. The CDR3 is CASSRNRVDGCTF. The CDR3 DNA follows: TGTGCCAGCTCAAGGAACAGGGTGGATGGCTGCACCTTC.

The chain uses TRBV20-1 and TRBJ2-1; 8 bases are shared with TRBD2. Germline CDR1 and CDR2: DFQATT and SNEGSKA (reference sequence). The CDR3 length is 12 residues. V lost 7 bases and J lost 8; bases outside the gene matches: 7. CDR3 loop: CSVPGLGHEQFF. Here the CDR3 DNA reads TGCAGTGTCCCGGGACTAGGGCATGAGCAGTTCTTC.

The chain is built from TRBV20-1 and TRBJ2-1; possibly TRBD2 for D (7 bases). The CDR3 runs to 16 residues. V lost 0 bases to trimming and J lost 6 bases, with 18 bases between them. Germline CDR1 reads DFQATT; CDR2 reads SNEGSKA (reference sequence). The CDR3 here is CSARDPNRGATNEQFF. The CDR3 DNA follows: TGCAGTGCTAGAGATCCTAATCGGGGGGCGACCAATGAGCAGTTCTTC.

A remark on this clonotype: The germline gene is not matched at one end of the junction; a read error may be the cause. The rearrangement joins TRBV5-5 to TRBJ2-1, with TRBD1 matching over 8 bases. The CDR3 extends over 16 amino acids. The V gene's germline CDR1 is SGHKS and CDR2 YYEKEE (reference sequence). The CDR3 DNA sequence: TGTGCCGGCAGCTCCGGAGGGGGACAGGACTACAATGAGCAGTTCTTC. Encoded protein: CAGSSGGGQDYNEQFF.

The rearrangement links TRBV11-3 to TRBJ2-3, with a possible D match to TRBD2 (5 bases). Trimming pared 7 bases from V and 0 bases from J, leaving 14 bases between. The CDR3 is 15 residues long. Germline CDR1 and CDR2: SGHNT and YENEEA. Here the CDR3 reads CASNHWRVSTDTQYF. CDR3 DNA: TGTGCCAGCAACCATTGGCGGGTTAGCACAGATACGCAGTATTTT.

The chain employs TRBV29-1 and TRBJ2-7, with 7 nucleotides matching TRBD1. The V segment lost 5 bases and the J segment 6 bases; nucleotides outside the gene matches: 7. This CDR3 contains 12 residues. Germline assignment: CDR1 SQVTM and CDR2 ANQGSEA. The CDR3 coding sequence is TGCAGCGTTCTTTACAGGGGTGGCGAGCAGTACTTC. This sequence encodes CSVLYRGGEQYF.

Remarks on this clonotype: A much larger clone differs from this one at a single base, so this may be a read error. The chain carries TRBV6-5 and TRBJ2-7; TRBD1 might be the D (6 bases). The CDR3 is 13 residues long. Germline V lookup: CDR1 MNHEY, CDR2 SVGAGI. The CDR3 is CASSRTDHYERYF. The DNA for the CDR3 is TGTGCCAGCAGTCGGACAGACCACTACGAGCGGTACTTC.

This clonotype occurred many times. The chain uses TRBV6-6 and TRBJ2-5; D gene ambiguous. Per the germline V gene, CDR1 is MNHNY and CDR2 is SVGAGI (reference sequence). The CDR3 contains 13 residues. V dropped 6 bases and J dropped 5 bases, with 13 bases sitting between them. The CDR3: CASSPRPWETQYF. CDR3 sequence (DNA): TGTGCCAGCAGCCCACGGCCCTGGGAGACCCAGTACTTC.

This clonotype was observed many times. The chain has TRBV6-6 and TRBJ1-6; D gene ambiguous. Germline V lookup: CDR1 MNHNY, CDR2 SVGAGI (reference sequence). V was trimmed by 0 bases and J by 8 bases, leaving 11 bases between them. The CDR3 runs 15 residues. CDR3 amino acids: CASSYSGIYDSPLHF. CDR3 nucleotides: TGTGCCAGCAGTTACTCAGGGATTTATGATTCACCCCTCCACTTT.

This clonotype was seen repeatedly, ten times or more. The genes are TRBV6-5 and TRBJ1-2; D gene unclear. V was cut by 5 bases and J by 1 base, with 11 bases left in between. CDR1 MNHEY and CDR2 SVGAGI come from the germline V gene. The CDR3 sequence is 14 residues long. The CDR3 region has the DNA TGTGCCAGCAGTGATGATAGTAATAACTATGGCTACACCTTC. It encodes CASSDDSNNYGYTF.

The chain couples TRBV5-1 to TRBJ2-2; no firm D call. The germline V gene encodes CDR1 SGHRS and CDR2 YFSETQ. V was clipped by 4 bases and J by 4 bases, with 8 bases between them. The CDR3 runs 13 residues. The CDR3 reads CASSAASTGELFF. Here the CDR3 DNA reads TGCGCCAGCAGCGCCGCGTCCACCGGGGAGCTGTTTTTT.

This chain links TRBV6-6 with TRBJ1-3, with 7 bases matching TRBD1. Germline V gene lookup returns CDR1 MNHNY and CDR2 SVGAGI (reference sequence). J lost 9 bases, V lost 0 bases, and 11 bases had no gene match. The CDR3 has 16 amino acids. The CDR3 DNA sequence: TGTGCCAGCAGTTACTCGTCCAGGGCAGGGGGGAGCACCATATATTTT. Its protein product is CASSYSSRAGGSTIYF.

Details on this clonotype: One end of the junction fails to match germline, which may point to a read error. The chain links TRBV12-3 or TRBV12-4 to TRBJ2-1, with TRBD1 as a possible D gene (5 bases). The CDR3 is 15 residues long. CDR3 in amino acids: CANSSRDRGPWEQFF. The CDR3 DNA sequence: TGTGCCAACAGTTCACGTGACAGAGGTCCCTGGGAGCAGTTCTTC.

This clonotype came up a few times. The chain joins TRBV29-1 to TRBJ2-3, with 12 bases fitting TRBD2. The germline V gene encodes CDR1 SQVTM and CDR2 ANQGSEA. The CDR3 has 14 amino acids. V lost 7 bases to trimming and J lost 5 bases; unmatched junction nucleotides: 7. DNA for the CDR3: TGCAGCGCCTTGGCTAGCGGGGGGGTAGATACGCAGTATTTT. Amino acids: CSALASGGVDTQYF.

The chain carries TRBV4-2 and TRBJ2-1; 8 nucleotides align to TRBD2. The CDR3 runs to 18 residues. Germline lookup yields CDR1 LGHNA and CDR2 YNFKEQ. V shed 3 bases, J shed 1 base, and the junction held 11 bases outside the gene matches. The CDR3 sequence is CASSQGFLAGRSYNEQFF. Here the CDR3 DNA reads TGTGCCAGCAGCCAGGGCTTCTTAGCGGGAAGGTCCTACAATGAGCAGTTCTTC.

The V call is TRBV3-1, the J call TRBJ2-1; D is uncertain. Germline V CDR1 and CDR2: LGHDT, YNNKEL (reference sequence). V gave up 0 bases and J gave up 1 base, with 13 bases separating them. The CDR3 has 17 residues. In DNA form, the CDR3 reads TGTGCCAGCAGCCAAGACCCAGACTCACATTCCTACAATGAGCAGTTCTTC. This gives the protein CASSQDPDSHSYNEQFF.

A single count supports this clonotype. Sequence at one end of the junction differs from germline and may be a read error. The chain couples TRBV5-1 to TRBJ2-1, with TRBD1 as a possible D gene (6 bases). The CDR3 extends over 16 amino acids. CDR1 is SGHRS, CDR2 YFSETQ, per germline. The CDR3 coding sequence is TGCGCCAGCAGCGCCCTACAGGGTGGTGGGTACAACGAGCAGTTCTTC. It codes for CASSALQGGGYNEQFF.

The CDR3 nucleotides are TGTGCCAGCAGTATCAGGGCCAGCCAAGAGACCCAGTACTTC. Protein sequence: CASSIRASQETQYF. The V call is TRBV6-2 or TRBV6-3, the J call TRBJ2-5; a weak D match, TRBD1 (5 bases). Germline V gene sequence: CDR1 MNHEY, CDR2 SVGEGT. The CDR3 extends over 14 amino acids. Trimming took 5 bases from V and 1 from J, leaving 11 bases between them.

There are a few counts of this clonotype. This may arise from a read error, as a much more abundant clone is one base away. The gene calls are TRBV6-6 and TRBJ2-5; weak D call: TRBD1 (6 bases). The germline gives CDR1 MNHNY, CDR2 SVGAGI (reference sequence). There are 15 residues in the CDR3. V was trimmed by 4 bases and J by 11 bases, leaving 23 bases between them. The chain's CDR3 is CASSWGDRIHNEQYF. CDR3 nucleotide sequence: TGTGCCAGCAGTTGGGGAGACAGGATCCACAATGAGCAGTACTTC.

V gene TRBV4-3 combines with J gene TRBJ1-1; D perhaps matches TRBD1 (5 bases). There are 14 residues in the CDR3. Germline CDR1 LGHNA, CDR2 YSLEER. The germline V and J ends were trimmed by 2 bases and 1 base, with 8 bases remaining between them. CDR3 nucleotides: TGCGCCAGCAGCCAAAACAGGCGGAACACTGAAGCTTTCTTT. Translated: CASSQNRRNTEAFF.

As to this clonotype: Germline and junction disagree at one end, which may indicate a read error. The rearrangement uses TRBV4-1 and TRBJ1-4; tentatively, D is TRBD1 (5 bases). The CDR3 covers 14 residues. Germline V gives CDR1 MGHRA, CDR2 YSYEKL. The CDR3 bases are TGCGCCAGCAGCCGGGACCGAACTAATGAGAAACTGTTTTTT. This codes for CASSRDRTNEKLFF.

The chain couples TRBV9 to TRBJ2-1, with 7 bases matching TRBD2. The J segment lost 10 bases and the V segment lost 4 bases, leaving 11 bases of the junction unmatched. There are 14 residues in the CDR3. Germline values: CDR1 SGDLS, CDR2 YYNGEE. The CDR3 sequence: CASSQTTSAEEQFF. CDR3 nucleotides: TGTGCCAGCAGCCAAACTACTAGCGCTGAGGAGCAGTTCTTC.

This clonotype has more than one count but fewer than ten. The chain recombines TRBV3-1 with TRBJ1-1; possible D gene TRBD1, 5 bases. The V gene lost 5 bases and the J gene lost 1 base, with 8 bases spanning the gap. This CDR3 comprises 13 residues. Germline CDR1 reads LGHDT; CDR2 reads YNNKEL (reference sequence). CDR3 coding DNA: TGTGCCAGCAGCGCGACAGCGAACACTGAAGCTTTCTTT. Amino acid sequence: CASSATANTEAFF.

The rearrangement joins TRBV25-1 to TRBJ2-7; unclear D gene. The length of the CDR3 is 11 residues. V was shortened by 4 bases and J by 6 bases, with 7 bases between the two germline ends. In germline, CDR1 is MGHDK, CDR2 SYGVNS. The DNA for the CDR3 is TGTGCCAGCAGTGTAGGGTTCGAGCAGTACTTC. Its protein is CASSVGFEQYF.

The chain is built from TRBV28 and TRBJ1-2; TRBD1 might be the D (5 bases). The V end lost 6 bases, the J end lost 4 bases, and 18 bases lay between the germline ends. CDR1 is MDHEN, CDR2 SYDVKM, per germline. The CDR3 length is 15 residues. The CDR3 DNA reads as TGTGCCAGCAGCTCCACGGGGGAGGTGGGCTATGGCTACACCTTC. Protein sequence: CASSSTGEVGYGYTF.

The rearrangement uses TRBV20-1 and TRBJ2-7; 7 positions agree with TRBD2. The length of the CDR3 is 14 residues. In germline, CDR1 is DFQATT, CDR2 SNEGSKA (reference sequence). J gave up 5 bases and V 0 bases, and 7 bases lay outside the gene matches. The CDR3 is CSARDPAGRDEQYF. The CDR3, as DNA: TGCAGTGCTAGAGATCCGGCGGGGAGGGACGAGCAGTACTTC.

This clonotype was counted only a few times. Since a much larger clone is just one base distant, this may be a read error. The CDR3 loop is CASSAQGTSGSYTF. The CDR3 coding sequence is TGTGCCAGCAGCGCGCAAGGGACGTCGGGGAGCTACACCTTC. This chain links TRBV7-8 with TRBJ1-2, with TRBD1 as a possible D gene (5 bases). V shed 5 bases and J shed 9 bases, with 19 bases lying between them. The CDR3 extends over 14 amino acids. The germline V gene has CDR1 SGHVS and CDR2 FQNEAQ.